This T cell receptor (beta chain) is from a study of technical replicates of blood from a handful of donors. Data came from immunoSEQ multiplex PCR; TCRdb stores just in-frame clones and leaves some out. The sample holds about 100,000 clones, about 96% seen once. The CDR3 is 13 residues long. Germline V lookup: CDR1 GTSNPN, CDR2 SVGIG (reference sequence). Trimming cost V 6 bases and J 3 bases, with 13 bases left between them. Sequenced: T cells isolated from PBMCs. The clonotype comes from a human donor in good health. The rearrangement joins TRBV30 to TRBJ2-3; the D gene is possibly TRBD1 (6 bases). The CDR3 DNA follows: TGTGCCTGCCTGGGGGCTAGGACAGATACGCAGTATTTT. Translation: CACLGARTDTQYF.